Shown below are 32 T cell receptor beta chains from a single sample sequenced in a study of T-cell memory formation after mild COVID-19. Each CDR3 protein gets one entry after TCRdb re-called the 5' RACE reads with MiXCR. The data show about 620,000 distinct CDR3 sequences, about 20% seen once. The sequencing sample was made of PBMCs or a T cell subset sorted from them (not recorded which). These receptors all stem from an adult woman who had mild COVID-19 (a few samples of this study predate the infection). Cell type and time point are not known.

This clonotype was detected a few times. The chain recombines TRBV5-1 with TRBJ1-2; D perhaps matches TRBD1 (5 bases). This CDR3 is built from 11 residues. Germline V CDR1 and CDR2: SGHRS, YFSETQ. V was trimmed by 4 bases and J by 5 bases, leaving 6 bases between them. The CDR3 region has the DNA TGCGCCAGCAGCGGGGGATATGGCTACACCTTC. Translating it yields CASSGGYGYTF.

The CDR3 protein is CASSQDPLNQPQHF. The CDR3, as DNA: TGTGCCAGCAGCCAAGACCCCCTCAATCAGCCCCAGCATTTT. The chain carries TRBV4-2 and TRBJ1-5; D ambiguous. The V end lost 0 bases, the J end lost 3 bases, and 6 bases lay between the germline ends. The germline V gene encodes CDR1 LGHNA and CDR2 YNFKEQ. This CDR3 has 14 residues.

This clonotype was seen a handful of times. This chain joins TRBV6-5 and TRBJ2-5; the match to TRBD1 covers 10 bases. The germline CDR1 and CDR2 sequences are MNHEY and SVGAGI. The CDR3 spans 16 residues. V lost 4 bases and J lost 3; bases outside the gene matches: 8. CDR3 residues: CASSWTDRGEEETQYF. For the CDR3, the DNA is TGTGCCAGCAGTTGGACGGACAGGGGGGAGGAAGAGACCCAGTACTTC.

This chain links TRBV20-1 with TRBJ2-3; D remains ambiguous. The germline CDR1 and CDR2 sequences are DFQATT and SNEGSKA (reference sequence). CDR3 length equals 12 residues. V lost 0 bases to trimming and J lost 6 bases, with 7 bases between them. DNA for the CDR3: TGCAGTGCTAGAGATGTGTGGGATACGCAGTATTTT. Protein: CSARDVWDTQYF.

This clonotype has ten or more counts. This rearrangement joins TRBV5-1 to TRBJ2-7, with 9 positions matching TRBD1. Germline-derived CDR1 and CDR2 are SGHRS and YFSETQ. The junction had 8 bases not matched to a gene; V was cut back by 2 bases and J by 5 bases. The CDR3 has 15 residues. Here the CDR3 reads CASSFSGDRADEQYF. CDR3 nucleotide sequence: TGCGCCAGCAGCTTTTCCGGGGACAGGGCGGACGAGCAGTACTTC. Together with reference TRBV5-1 and TRBJ2-7, the CDR3 gives the full variable domain: KAGVTQTPRYLIKTRGQQVTLSCSPISGHRSVSWYQQTPGQGLQFLFEYFSETQRNKGNFPGRFSGRQFSNSRSEMNVSTLELGDSALYLCASSFSGDRADEQYFGPGTRLTVT.

The CDR3 bases are TGCGCCAGCAGCTTGGGCGGGGAAAAATACAATGAGCAGTTCTTC. Encoded protein: CASSLGGEKYNEQFF. This chain joins TRBV5-1 and TRBJ2-1; possible D gene TRBD2, 6 bases. The V gene's germline CDR1 is SGHRS and CDR2 YFSETQ. Trimming shortened V by 0 bases and J by 4 bases, and 11 bases separated the two germline ends. CDR3 length: 15 residues.

This clonotype was picked up a small number of times. This chain connects TRBV3-1 to TRBJ2-2; D gene ambiguous. Germline V lookup: CDR1 LGHDT, CDR2 YNNKEL (reference sequence). The CDR3 loop spans 15 amino acids. The ends were cut back, 1 base at V and 5 bases at J, with 11 bases in the middle. The CDR3 spells CASSQGELRTGELFF. The CDR3 DNA follows: TGTGCCAGCAGCCAAGGCGAGTTGCGGACCGGGGAGCTGTTTTTT.

This clonotype was recorded a few times. V and J are TRBV15 and TRBJ2-7; the D gene is possibly TRBD2 (6 bases). CDR1 is LNHNV, CDR2 YYDKDF, per germline (reference sequence). V gave up 1 base and J gave up 0 bases, with 16 bases separating them. The CDR3 sequence is 17 residues long. CDR3 residues: CATSRGSFRDSSYEQYF. The CDR3 region has the DNA TGTGCCACCAGCAGAGGTTCATTCCGGGACTCCTCCTACGAGCAGTACTTC.

The chain joins TRBV29-1 to TRBJ2-2; the D gene is possibly TRBD1 (5 bases). The V end was cut by 3 bases, the J end by 7 bases, with 9 bases between. CDR1 and CDR2 (germline): SQVTM, ANQGSEA. The CDR3 consists of 12 residues. CDR3 residues: CSVDLGDGELFF. The CDR3 bases are TGCAGCGTTGACTTAGGGGACGGGGAGCTGTTTTTT.

This chain links TRBV29-1 with TRBJ1-1, with D perhaps matching TRBD1 (5 bases). The CDR3 totals 13 residues. Germline loops: CDR1 SQVTM, CDR2 ANQGSEA. V was clipped by 6 bases and J by 0 bases, with 11 bases between them. Here the CDR3 reads CSVRGLMNTEAFF. In nucleotides, the CDR3 is TGCAGCGTGAGGGGCCTGATGAACACTGAAGCTTTCTTT.

This clonotype was seen a few times. The rearrangement joins TRBV10-3 to TRBJ2-7, with TRBD1 matching 10 bases. V was pared by 6 bases and J by 6 bases, with 14 bases of the junction left unmatched. From germline, CDR1 is ENHRY and CDR2 SYGVKD. The CDR3 has 16 residues. CDR3: CAIRDDRGHARAEQYF. CDR3 DNA sequence: TGTGCCATCAGGGATGACAGGGGGCACGCCCGTGCCGAGCAGTACTTC.

This sequence joins TRBV5-8 and TRBJ2-3, with 9 positions matching TRBD2. The V gene's germline CDR1 is SGHTS and CDR2 YDEGEE. V was pared by 4 bases and J by 6 bases, with 12 bases of the junction left unmatched. This CDR3 is built from 16 residues. The DNA for the CDR3 is TGTGCCAGCAGCCCGACTAGCGGAGGAACTGGGGATACGCAGTATTTT. Translation: CASSPTSGGTGDTQYF. The full variable domain, completed using reference TRBV5-8 and TRBJ2-3, is EAGVTQSPTHLIKTRGQQATLRCSPISGHTSVYWYQQALGLGLQFLLWYDEGEERNRGNFPPRFSGRQFPNYSSELNVNALELEDSALYLCASSPTSGGTGDTQYFGPGTRLTVL.

The V gene is TRBV7-3, the J gene TRBJ2-1; D might be TRBD2 (5 bases). This CDR3 region has 14 residues. CDR1 is SGHTA, CDR2 FQGTGA, per germline. The V end was cut by 5 bases, the J end by 6 bases, with 14 bases between. The CDR3 reads CASSHPLAGNEQFF. The CDR3 region has the DNA TGTGCCAGCAGCCACCCTCTCGCGGGCAATGAGCAGTTCTTC.

The J gene is TRBJ1-2, the V gene TRBV4-3; D is unresolved. With 1 base removed from V and 5 bases from J, the gap between germline ends came to 17 bases. Germline-derived CDR1 and CDR2 are LGHNA and YSLEER. The length of the CDR3 is 16 residues. The DNA of the CDR3 is TGCGCCAGCAGCCAAGGATTTAGCAGAGACCTATATGGCTACACCTTC. It codes for CASSQGFSRDLYGYTF.

The chain joins TRBV19 to TRBJ2-6, with unresolved D. The ends were cut back, 3 bases at V and 2 bases at J, with 5 bases in the middle. Germline loops: CDR1 LNHDA, CDR2 SQIVND (reference sequence). CDR3 length: 14 amino acids. CDR3: CASSMRTGANVLTF. The CDR3 bases are TGTGCCAGTAGTATGAGAACTGGGGCCAACGTCCTGACTTTC.

In this sample, this clonotype turned up many times. J is TRBJ2-1 and V is TRBV20-1; 8 bases fit TRBD2. The CDR3 is made up of 13 amino acids. Germline CDR1 DFQATT, CDR2 SNEGSKA (reference sequence). J gave up 9 bases and V 0 bases, and 4 bases lay outside the gene matches. CDR3 region: CSARDSLAGEQFF. In nucleotides, the CDR3 is TGCAGTGCTAGAGATTCCCTAGCGGGTGAGCAGTTCTTC.

This clonotype was seen a handful of times. V and J are TRBV5-1 and TRBJ2-3, with D unresolved. The CDR3 is made up of 16 amino acids. Trimming pared 1 base from V and 0 bases from J, leaving 12 bases between. In germline, CDR1 is SGHRS, CDR2 YFSETQ. The CDR3 spells CASSLRVLTSTDTQYF. The CDR3 coding sequence is TGCGCCAGCAGCTTGCGGGTGCTTACTAGCACAGATACGCAGTATTTT.

V is TRBV24-1 and J is TRBJ2-1, with TRBD2 identical over 7 bases. CDR1 KGHDR and CDR2 SFDVKD come from the germline V gene. V lost 12 bases to trimming and J lost 4 bases; unmatched junction nucleotides: 14. The CDR3 extends over 15 amino acids. DNA for the CDR3: TGTGCCTCTCAAGCCGGGGGGAGGGGTTACAATGAGCAGTTCTTC. It translates to CASQAGGRGYNEQFF.

This chain connects TRBV7-2 to TRBJ1-2, with D uncertain. Looked up from germline, CDR1 is SGHTA and CDR2 is FQGNSA. The CDR3 runs 15 residues. Trimming took off 0 bases at V and 0 bases at J, with 8 bases between the two ends. The CDR3 bases are TGTGCCAGCAGCTTAGCTCCCCCGTCTAACTATGGCTACACCTTC. Translated, it gives CASSLAPPSNYGYTF.

This clonotype was seen only a few times. The chain is built from TRBV6-4 and TRBJ2-6; tentative D call: TRBD1 (8 bases). In germline, CDR1 is MRHNA, CDR2 SNTAGT. The CDR3 contains 16 residues. Trimming pared 5 bases from V and 2 bases from J, leaving 13 bases between. CDR3 region: CASSNRGGTGANVLTF. The CDR3 coding sequence is TGTGCCAGCAGTAACAGGGGGGGCACTGGGGCCAACGTCCTGACTTTC.

This clonotype was seen repeatedly, ten times or more. This chain connects TRBV6-1 to TRBJ2-7; TRBD2 aligns across 8 bases. J was trimmed by 7 bases and V by 5 bases; bases with no gene match: 10. The length of the CDR3 is 14 residues. CDR1 and CDR2 from the germline V gene are MNHNS and SASEGT. DNA for the CDR3: TGTGCCAGCAGTACCAATCCGGGAGGGTTTGAGCAGTACTTC. This codes for CASSTNPGGFEQYF.

This clonotype was found a few times. This chain links TRBV7-7 with TRBJ2-2, with D perhaps TRBD1 (6 bases). Trimming cost V 5 bases and J 2 bases, with 12 bases left between them. In germline, CDR1 is SSHAT, CDR2 FNYEAQ (reference sequence). The CDR3 runs to 15 residues. CDR3 sequence: CASSKDSRNTGELFF. CDR3 coding DNA: TGTGCCAGCAGCAAGGACAGTAGAAACACCGGGGAGCTGTTTTTT.

This sequence joins TRBV20-1 and TRBJ2-1; no definite D call. This CDR3 spans 10 amino acids. CDR1 is DFQATT, CDR2 SNEGSKA, per germline (reference sequence). V lost 1 base, J lost 9 bases, and 4 bases lay in between. The CDR3 loop is CSARGAEQFF. CDR3 nucleotide sequence: TGCAGTGCTAGAGGGGCTGAGCAGTTCTTC.

This chain connects TRBV7-9 to TRBJ2-5; D is ambiguous. Germline CDR1 and CDR2: SEHNR and FQNEAQ (reference sequence). This CDR3 contains 12 residues. The V and J ends lost 6 bases and 1 base respectively, with 6 bases between them. The CDR3 nucleotides read TGTGCCAGCAGACCCAGCCAAGAGACCCAGTACTTC. Translated: CASRPSQETQYF.

This clonotype was seen many times. The J gene is TRBJ1-5, the V gene TRBV20-1; D call uncertain. Trimming left V 3 bases short and J 0 bases short, with 6 bases between. The CDR3 is 13 residues long. Germline V gene sequence: CDR1 DFQATT, CDR2 SNEGSKA (reference sequence). CDR3 sequence: CSASPYSNQPQHF. CDR3 in DNA: TGCAGTGCTAGTCCCTATAGCAATCAGCCCCAGCATTTT.

This clonotype has only a few counts. The rearrangement links TRBV20-1 to TRBJ2-7; 7 bases agree with TRBD2. The CDR3 spans 14 residues. J gave up 0 bases and V 6 bases, and 8 bases lay outside the gene matches. Germline V lookup: CDR1 DFQATT, CDR2 SNEGSKA (reference sequence). CDR3 nucleotides: TGCAGTGCCCATTCCGGGACTACCTCCTACGAGCAGTACTTC. This translates into CSAHSGTTSYEQYF.

This clonotype was seen a handful of times. J is TRBJ2-1 and V is TRBV20-1; D gene ambiguous. Trimming stripped 2 bases from V and 6 bases from J, with 14 bases between. Germline V CDR1 and CDR2: DFQATT, SNEGSKA (reference sequence). This CDR3 has 14 residues. CDR3 bases: TGCAGTGCTAGATCTGGCGGACCCGGCAATGAGCAGTTCTTC. It encodes CSARSGGPGNEQFF.

CDR3 sequence (DNA): TGTGCCAGCAGTATCCGGGTGGAGCAGTTCTTC. Amino acid sequence: CASSIRVEQFF. V is TRBV12-3 or TRBV12-4 and J is TRBJ2-1; D ambiguous. CDR3 length: 11 residues. The ends were cut back, 5 bases at V and 10 bases at J, with 9 bases in the middle.

This clonotype was observed a handful of times. The rearrangement joins TRBV5-1 to TRBJ2-5; TRBD2 might be the D (9 bases). V lost 4 bases to trimming and J lost 4 bases, with 20 bases between them. This CDR3 spans 16 amino acids. From germline, CDR1 is SGHRS and CDR2 YFSETQ. The CDR3 loop reads CASSIGQGAGGETQYF. The CDR3 DNA reads as TGCGCCAGCAGCATAGGACAGGGAGCGGGGGGAGAGACCCAGTACTTC.

There are a few counts of this clonotype. The rearrangement joins TRBV20-1 to TRBJ1-1, with 7 bases fitting TRBD1. The CDR3 extends over 12 amino acids. V lost 5 bases, J lost 10 bases, and 10 bases stayed unmatched. In germline, CDR1 is DFQATT, CDR2 SNEGSKA (reference sequence). This chain's CDR3 is CSAPQGGERAFF. The CDR3 bases are TGCAGTGCTCCTCAGGGGGGAGAACGAGCTTTCTTT.

Only a few counts were recorded for this clonotype. V gene TRBV29-1 combines with J gene TRBJ2-1; D not resolved. The CDR3 has 11 residues. Trimming stripped 0 bases from V and 11 bases from J, with 8 bases between. CDR1 and CDR2 from the germline V gene are SQVTM and ANQGSEA. The CDR3 DNA sequence: TGCAGCGTTGAAGACCCCGCCCAGCAGTTCTTC. It encodes CSVEDPAQQFF.

In its sample, this clonotype was seen a few times. The chain employs TRBV20-1 and TRBJ2-1; 10 nucleotides match TRBD2. The length of the CDR3 is 16 residues. The junction had 8 bases not matched to a gene; V was cut back by 6 bases and J by 0 bases. Germline V gene sequence: CDR1 DFQATT, CDR2 SNEGSKA (reference sequence). The CDR3 bases are TGCAGTGCCCGCCTCAGCGGGAGGGACTCCTACAATGAGCAGTTCTTC. It specifies CSARLSGRDSYNEQFF.